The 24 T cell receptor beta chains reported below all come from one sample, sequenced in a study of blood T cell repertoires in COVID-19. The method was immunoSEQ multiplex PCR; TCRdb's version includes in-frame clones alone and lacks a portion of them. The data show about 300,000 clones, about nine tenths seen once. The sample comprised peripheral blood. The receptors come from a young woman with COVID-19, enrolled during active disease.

CDR3 sequence (DNA): TGTGCCAGCAGCCCACGACCAGGGGGCGAGCAGTACTTC. It specifies CASSPRPGGEQYF. The V call is TRBV7-2, the J call TRBJ2-7, with 7 bases matching TRBD1. The germline V gene has CDR1 SGHTA and CDR2 FQGNSA. V trimming: 5 bases; J trimming: 6 bases; junction bases outside the gene matches: 7. The CDR3 spans 13 residues.

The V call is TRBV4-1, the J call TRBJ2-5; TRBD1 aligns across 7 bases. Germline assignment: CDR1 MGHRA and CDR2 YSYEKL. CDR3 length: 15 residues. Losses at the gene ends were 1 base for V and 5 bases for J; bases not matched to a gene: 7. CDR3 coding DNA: TGCGCCAGCAGCCAAGGAACAGGGGTAGGGGAGACCCAGTACTTC. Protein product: CASSQGTGVGETQYF.

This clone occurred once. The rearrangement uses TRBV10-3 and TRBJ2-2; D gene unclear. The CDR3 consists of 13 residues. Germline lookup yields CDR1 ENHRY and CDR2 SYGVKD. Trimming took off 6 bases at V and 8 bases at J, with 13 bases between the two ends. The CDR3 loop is CAISLDNIGELFF. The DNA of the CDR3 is TGTGCCATCAGCCTCGACAATATTGGGGAGCTGTTTTTT.

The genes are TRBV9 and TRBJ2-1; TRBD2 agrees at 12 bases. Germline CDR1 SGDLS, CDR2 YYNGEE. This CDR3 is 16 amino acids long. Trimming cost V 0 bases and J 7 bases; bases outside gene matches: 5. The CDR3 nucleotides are TGTGCCAGCAGCGTAGACCCTAGCGGGGGGGCTAATGAGCAGTTCTTC. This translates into CASSVDPSGGANEQFF.

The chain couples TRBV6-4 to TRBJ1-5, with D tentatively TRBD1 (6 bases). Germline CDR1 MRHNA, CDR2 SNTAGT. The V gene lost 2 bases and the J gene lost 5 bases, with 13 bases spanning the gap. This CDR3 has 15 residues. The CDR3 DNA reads TGTGCCAGCAGTGACACAGGGTGGGTCTATCAGCCCCAGCATTTT. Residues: CASSDTGWVYQPQHF.

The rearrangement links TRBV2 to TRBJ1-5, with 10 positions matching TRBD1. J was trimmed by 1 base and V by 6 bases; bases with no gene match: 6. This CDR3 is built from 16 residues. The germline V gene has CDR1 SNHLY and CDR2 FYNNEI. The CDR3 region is CASRGQGRISNQPQHF. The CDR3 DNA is TGTGCCAGCAGGGGACAGGGGAGGATAAGCAATCAGCCCCAGCATTTT.

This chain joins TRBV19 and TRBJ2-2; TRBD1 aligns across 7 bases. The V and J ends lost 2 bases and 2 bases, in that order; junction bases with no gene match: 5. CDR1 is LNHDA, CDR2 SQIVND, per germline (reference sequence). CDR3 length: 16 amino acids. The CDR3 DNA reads TGTGCCAGTAGTATAAAATGGGACAGTAACACCGGGGAGCTGTTTTTT. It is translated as CASSIKWDSNTGELFF.

CDR3 bases: TGTGCCAGCAGTCCCACGGGACATGTGAACACTGAAGCTTTCTTT. Translating it yields CASSPTGHVNTEAFF. The chain joins TRBV2 to TRBJ1-1; TRBD1 might be the D (6 bases). V was shortened by 5 bases and J by 0 bases, with 13 bases between the two germline ends. The length of the CDR3 is 15 residues. Germline V lookup: CDR1 SNHLY, CDR2 FYNNEI. Combining the CDR3 with reference TRBV2 and TRBJ1-1 gives the whole variable domain EPEVTQTPSHQVTQMGQEVILRCVPISNHLYFYWYRQILGQKVEFLVSFYNNEISEKSEIFDDQFSVERPDGSNFTLKIRSTKLEDSAMYFCASSPTGHVNTEAFFGQGTRLTVV.

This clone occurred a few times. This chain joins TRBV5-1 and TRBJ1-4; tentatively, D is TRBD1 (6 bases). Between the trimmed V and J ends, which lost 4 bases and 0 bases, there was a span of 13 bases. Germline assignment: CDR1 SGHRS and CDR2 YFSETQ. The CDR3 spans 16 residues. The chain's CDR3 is CASSPPQGTTNEKLFF. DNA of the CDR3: TGCGCCAGCAGCCCTCCACAGGGTACAACTAATGAAAAACTGTTTTTT.

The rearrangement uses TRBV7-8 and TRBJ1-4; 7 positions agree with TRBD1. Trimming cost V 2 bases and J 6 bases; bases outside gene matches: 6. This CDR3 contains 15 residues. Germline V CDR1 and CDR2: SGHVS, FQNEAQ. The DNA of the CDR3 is TGTGCCAGCAGCTTAAGGGGGACAGTTGATGAAAAACTGTTTTTT. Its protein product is CASSLRGTVDEKLFF.

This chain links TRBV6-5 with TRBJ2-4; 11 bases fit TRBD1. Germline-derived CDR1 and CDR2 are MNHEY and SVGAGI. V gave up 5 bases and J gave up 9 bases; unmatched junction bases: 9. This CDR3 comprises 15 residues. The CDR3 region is CASSPGQGGASIQYF. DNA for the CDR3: TGTGCCAGCAGTCCGGGACAGGGGGGCGCGAGCATTCAGTACTTC.

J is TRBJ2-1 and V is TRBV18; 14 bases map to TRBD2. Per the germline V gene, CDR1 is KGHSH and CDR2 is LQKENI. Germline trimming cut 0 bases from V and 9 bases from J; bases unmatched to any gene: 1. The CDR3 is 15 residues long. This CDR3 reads CASSPPTSGGGEQFF. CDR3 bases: TGTGCCAGCTCACCACCGACTAGCGGGGGGGGTGAGCAGTTCTTC. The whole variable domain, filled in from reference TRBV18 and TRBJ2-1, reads NAGVMQNPRHLVRRRGQEARLRCSPMKGHSHVYWYRQLPEEGLKFMVYLQKENIIDESGMPKERFSAEFPKEGPSILRIQQVVRGDSAAYFCASSPPTSGGGEQFFGPGTRLTVL.

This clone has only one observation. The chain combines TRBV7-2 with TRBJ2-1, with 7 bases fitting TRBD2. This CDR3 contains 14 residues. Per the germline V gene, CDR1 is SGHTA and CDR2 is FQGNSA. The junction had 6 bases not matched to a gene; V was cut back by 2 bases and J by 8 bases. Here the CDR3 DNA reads TGTGCCAGCAGCTTAATGCGGACTAGGTATGAGCAGTTCTTC. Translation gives CASSLMRTRYEQFF.

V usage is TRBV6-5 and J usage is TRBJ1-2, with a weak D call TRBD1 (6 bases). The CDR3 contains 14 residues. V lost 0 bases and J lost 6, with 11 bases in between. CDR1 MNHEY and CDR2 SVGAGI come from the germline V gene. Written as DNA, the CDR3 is TGTGCCAGCAGTTACTCTGGGGGGGCAAATGGCTACACCTTC. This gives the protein CASSYSGGANGYTF.

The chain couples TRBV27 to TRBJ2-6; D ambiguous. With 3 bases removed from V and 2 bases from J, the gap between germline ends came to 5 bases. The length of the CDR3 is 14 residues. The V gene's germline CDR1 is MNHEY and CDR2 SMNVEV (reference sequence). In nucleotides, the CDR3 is TGTGCCAGCAGTTTGGCCGCTGGGGCCAACGTCCTGACTTTC. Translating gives CASSLAAGANVLTF.

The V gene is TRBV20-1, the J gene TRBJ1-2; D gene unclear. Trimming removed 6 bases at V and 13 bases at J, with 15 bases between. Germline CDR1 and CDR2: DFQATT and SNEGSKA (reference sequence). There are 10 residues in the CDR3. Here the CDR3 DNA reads TGCAGTGCGCGCGGAAAGGGAGTCACCTTC. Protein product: CSARGKGVTF.

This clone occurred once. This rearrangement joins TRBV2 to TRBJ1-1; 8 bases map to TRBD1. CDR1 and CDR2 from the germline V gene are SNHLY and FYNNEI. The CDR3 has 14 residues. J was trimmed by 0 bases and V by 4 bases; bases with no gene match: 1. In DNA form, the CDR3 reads TGTGCCAGCAGTGGGACAGGGTTGAACACTGAAGCTTTCTTT. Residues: CASSGTGLNTEAFF.

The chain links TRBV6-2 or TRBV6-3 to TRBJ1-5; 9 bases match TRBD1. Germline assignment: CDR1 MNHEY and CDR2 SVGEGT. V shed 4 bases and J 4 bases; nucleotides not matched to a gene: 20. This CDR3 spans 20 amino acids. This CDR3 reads CASSSLGGTGSGGWNQPQHF. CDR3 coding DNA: TGTGCCAGCAGTTCACTCGGGGGGACAGGGAGCGGTGGATGGAATCAGCCCCAGCATTTT.

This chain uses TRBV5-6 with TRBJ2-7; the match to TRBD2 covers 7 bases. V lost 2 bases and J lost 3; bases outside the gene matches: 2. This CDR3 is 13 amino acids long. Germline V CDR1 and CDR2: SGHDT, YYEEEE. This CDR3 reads CASSLTGGYEQYV. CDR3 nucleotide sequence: TGTGCCAGCAGCTTAACGGGGGGCTACGAGCAGTACGTC.

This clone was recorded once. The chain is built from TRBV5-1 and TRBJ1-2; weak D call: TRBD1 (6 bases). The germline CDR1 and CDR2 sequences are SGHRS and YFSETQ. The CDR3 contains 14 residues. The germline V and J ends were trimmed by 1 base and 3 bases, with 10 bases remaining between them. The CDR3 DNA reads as TGCGCCAGCAGCTTGTTTGGGGGCGACTATGGCTACACCTTC. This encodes CASSLFGGDYGYTF.

The CDR3 reads CASSYSSESYEQYF. CDR3 DNA sequence: TGTGCCAGCAGTTACTCGTCAGAATCCTACGAGCAGTACTTC. The chain combines TRBV6-2 or TRBV6-3 with TRBJ2-7; D unclear. The germline gives CDR1 MNHEY, CDR2 SVGEGT. Trimming removed 0 bases at V and 1 base at J, with 7 bases between. This CDR3 is 14 amino acids long.

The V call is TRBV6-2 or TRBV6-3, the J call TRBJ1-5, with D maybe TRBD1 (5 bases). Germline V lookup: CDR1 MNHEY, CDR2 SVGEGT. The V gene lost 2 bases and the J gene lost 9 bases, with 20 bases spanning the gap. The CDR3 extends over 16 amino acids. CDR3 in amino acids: CASSYTEAGLGLPQHF. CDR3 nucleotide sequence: TGTGCCAGCAGTTACACCGAGGCAGGGCTAGGGCTGCCCCAGCATTTT.

CDR3 DNA sequence: TGTGCCAGCAGTTTTTCCCCGAATCAGCCCCAGCATTTT. Amino acids: CASSFSPNQPQHF. This sequence joins TRBV27 and TRBJ1-5, with D unresolved. V was pared by 3 bases and J by 4 bases, with 7 bases between. There are 13 residues in the CDR3. The germline V gene has CDR1 MNHEY and CDR2 SMNVEV (reference sequence).

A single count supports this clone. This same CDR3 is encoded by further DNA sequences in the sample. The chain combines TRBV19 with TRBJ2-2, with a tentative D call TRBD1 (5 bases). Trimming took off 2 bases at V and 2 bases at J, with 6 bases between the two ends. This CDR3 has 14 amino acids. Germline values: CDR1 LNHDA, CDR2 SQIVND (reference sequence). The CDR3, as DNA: TGTGCCAGTAGTATACAGGGTAACACCGGGGAGCTGTTTTTT. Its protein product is CASSIQGNTGELFF. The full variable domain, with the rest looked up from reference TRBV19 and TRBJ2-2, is DGGITQSPKYLFRKEGQNVTLSCEQNLNHDAMYWYRQDPGQGLRLIYYSQIVNDFQKGDIAEGYSVSREKKESFPLTVTSAQKNPTAFYLCASSIQGNTGELFFGEGSRLTVL.